Listed below are T cell receptor beta chains from one sample, sequenced in a study of Graves' ophthalmopathy and Graves' hyperthyroidism. TCRdb processed the multiplex PCR reads anew with MiXCR; each CDR3 protein has one entry. The sample includes hundreds of thousands of distinct CDR3 sequences, approximately 21% seen only once; the top ten take more than 5.5%. The sample comprised peripheral blood. Source of these receptors: a woman younger than 35 with stable Graves' hyperthyroidism. Some clones in this sample may be carry-over from other donors' samples. Both conserved end residues are part of each CDR3. D genes are given only for firm matches. Size is stated for part of the rows, as once, few or many counts, or as a class when the clone is expanded.

D: TRBD1
size: NA
V: TRBV9
J: TRBJ2-7
DNA: TGTGCCAGCAGTGAAGCGTGGACAGGGGAAGGGGAGCAGTACTTC
CDR3: CASSEAWTGEGEQYF

D: TRBD2
size: NA
V: TRBV7-2
J: TRBJ2-7
DNA: TGTGCCAGCAGTCGGTGGGAGGGCGTTAGCGAGCAGTACTTC
CDR3: CASSRWEGVSEQYF

D: NA
size: many
V: TRBV11-2
J: TRBJ1-2
DNA: TGTGCCAGCAGCTCCGAAATATTTGGCTACACCTTC
CDR3: CASSSEIFGYTF

D: TRBD1
size: NA
V: TRBV6-1
J: TRBJ1-2
DNA: TGTGCCATCAGTGCAGAAGACAGGGGGTACGGCTACACCTTC
CDR3: CAISAEDRGYGYTF

D: TRBD2
size: NA
V: TRBV28
J: TRBJ2-5
DNA: TGTGCCAGCAGTTTCGGCGGGGGGGCCGAAAAGACCCAGTACTTC
CDR3: CASSFGGGAEKTQYF

D: NA
size: few
V: TRBV20-1
J: TRBJ2-7
DNA: TGCAGTGCAGAAGGGGACATCACCTACGAGCAGTACTTC
CDR3: CSAEGDITYEQYF

D: NA
size: many
V: TRBV6-1
J: TRBJ1-1
DNA: TGTGCCAGCAGTGAAGCGTCAGGGGCGCGGGGCAATAATGCTGAAGCTTTCTTT
CDR3: CASSEASGARGNNAEAFF

D: NA
size: NA
V: TRBV30
J: TRBJ1-5
DNA: TGTGCCTGGAGTGTGCTTAACGCCGGAAATCAGCCCCAGCATTTT
CDR3: CAWSVLNAGNQPQHF

D: NA
size: many
V: TRBV6-1
J: TRBJ2-2
DNA: TGTGCCAGCAGTGGTGGGCAGGGAGTTTATCCCGGGGAGCTGTTTTTT
CDR3: CASSGGQGVYPGELFF

D: TRBD1
size: many
V: TRBV6-5
J: TRBJ1-1
DNA: TGTGCCAGCAGTTCGTACAGGGGGCGGAATGAGGCTGAAGCTTTCTTT
CDR3: CASSSYRGRNEAEAFF

D: TRBD2
size: NA
V: TRBV12-3/TRBV12-4
J: TRBJ2-7
DNA: TGTGCCAGCATTTCAGGACTAGCGGGAGGGCGCGAGCAGTACTTC
CDR3: CASISGLAGGREQYF

D: NA
size: few
V: TRBV27
J: TRBJ1-1
DNA: TGTGCCAGCAGTCTGGACAGTGAGCATTTCATGAACACTGAAGCTTTCTTT
CDR3: CASSLDSEHFMNTEAFF

D: NA
size: NA
V: TRBV9
J: TRBJ1-2
DNA: TGTGCCAGCAGCGTAGGAGGCCGGGTTTGGGATAGCTATGGCTACACCTTC
CDR3: CASSVGGRVWDSYGYTF

D: NA
size: many
V: TRBV20-1
J: TRBJ1-2
DNA: TGCAGTGCTAGGGGGGGGGCAGGGTATGGCTACACCTTC
CDR3: CSARGGAGYGYTF

D: NA
size: many
V: TRBV4-2
J: TRBJ1-2
DNA: TGTGCCAGCAGCCAAGTGAGCGACCATGGCTACACCTTC
CDR3: CASSQVSDHGYTF

D: TRBD1
size: NA
V: TRBV6-1
J: TRBJ2-5
DNA: TGTGCCAGCAGGACGACAGGGGCTCTCGAAGAGACCCAGTACTTC
CDR3: CASRTTGALEETQYF

D: TRBD1
size: few
V: TRBV11-3
J: TRBJ1-2
DNA: TGTGCCAGCACCAACCCCAGGGACAGCGACGGCTACACCTTC
CDR3: CASTNPRDSDGYTF

D: NA
size: NA
V: TRBV6-5
J: TRBJ2-2
DNA: TGTGCCAGCAGTTACGTTGGCGGGGAGCTGTTTTTT
CDR3: CASSYVGGELFF

D: TRBD2
size: many
V: TRBV12-3/TRBV12-4
J: TRBJ2-7
DNA: TGTGCCAGCAGTCCAGCGGGGGCGCTTTACGAGCAGTACTTC
CDR3: CASSPAGALYEQYF

D: NA
size: many
V: TRBV29-1
J: TRBJ2-7
DNA: TGCAGCTTCCTCTCGTCGGCGGGCTGGAGGTACTTC
CDR3: CSFLSSAGWRYF

D: NA
size: many
V: TRBV28
J: TRBJ1-5
DNA: TGTGCCAGCAGTTTCGTGGAGGGTCAGCCCCAGCATTTT
CDR3: CASSFVEGQPQHF

D: NA
size: many
V: TRBV11-2
J: TRBJ1-1
DNA: TGTGCCAGCAGCTCCCTCCGGGACAAAGCGAACACTGAAGCTTTCTTT
CDR3: CASSSLRDKANTEAFF

D: TRBD1
size: many
V: TRBV5-6
J: TRBJ1-5
DNA: TGTGCCAGCAGCCCAGACAGGGGGCTTGGTCAGCCCCAGCATTTT
CDR3: CASSPDRGLGQPQHF

D: TRBD1
size: many
V: TRBV28
J: TRBJ2-7
DNA: TGTGCCAGCAGTCCCCGCCCGGGACAGGGATACGAGCAGTACTTC
CDR3: CASSPRPGQGYEQYF

D: NA
size: many
V: TRBV2
J: TRBJ1-2
DNA: TGTGCCAGCACTATCTGGGGTCAACCTAACTATGGCTACACCTTC
CDR3: CASTIWGQPNYGYTF

D: NA
size: few
V: TRBV10-3
J: TRBJ2-7
DNA: TGTGCCATCAGTGAGAGACCAGGGAAGGACGAGCAGTACTTC
CDR3: CAISERPGKDEQYF

D: NA
size: NA
V: TRBV6-5
J: TRBJ2-7
DNA: TGTGCCAGCAGTTACTCAGGAGGGATCCACGAGCAGTACTTC
CDR3: CASSYSGGIHEQYF

D: NA
size: many
V: TRBV20-1
J: TRBJ2-5
DNA: TGCAGTGCTAGGCGGGTCGCGGTATTCCAAGAGACCCAGTACTTC
CDR3: CSARRVAVFQETQYF

D: NA
size: many
V: TRBV20-1
J: TRBJ1-1
DNA: TGCAGTGCTACCAGACGGGGGGCGCGGACTGAAGCTTTCTTT
CDR3: CSATRRGARTEAFF

D: NA
size: many
V: TRBV6-1
J: TRBJ2-7
DNA: TGTGCCAGCAGGGAAATCCGGGACTCCTACGAGCAGTACTTC
CDR3: CASREIRDSYEQYF

D: NA
size: many
V: TRBV9
J: TRBJ1-2
DNA: TGTGCCAGCAGCGTAGATCCGGGTAACTATGGCTACACCTTC
CDR3: CASSVDPGNYGYTF

D: TRBD1
size: few
V: TRBV2
J: TRBJ1-1
DNA: TGTGCCAACCTAGGGACAGGGGGCACTGAAGCTTTCTTT
CDR3: CANLGTGGTEAFF

D: TRBD1
size: NA
V: TRBV18
J: TRBJ1-2
DNA: TGTGCCAGCTCATCAGCGGTGGGGACAGGCCAAGACTATGGCTACACCTTC
CDR3: CASSSAVGTGQDYGYTF

D: TRBD2
size: NA
V: TRBV11-2
J: TRBJ2-5
DNA: TGTGCCAGCAGCTTGGGCAGCGGGGGGCATCAAGAGACCCAGTACTTC
CDR3: CASSLGSGGHQETQYF

D: NA
size: many
V: TRBV20-1
J: TRBJ1-2
DNA: TGCAGTGCTAGAGATCCCCCAGCTAACTATGGCTACACCTTC
CDR3: CSARDPPANYGYTF

D: NA
size: many
V: TRBV6-2/TRBV6-3
J: TRBJ1-2
DNA: TGTGCCAGCACCCTGGGCCCGGCGGGCTATGGCTACACCTTC
CDR3: CASTLGPAGYGYTF

D: NA
size: many
V: TRBV6-5
J: TRBJ2-5
DNA: TGTGCCAGCAGTTACTCGATCAGCGGGGAGACCCAGTACTTC
CDR3: CASSYSISGETQYF

D: NA
size: many
V: TRBV2
J: TRBJ1-5
DNA: TGTGCCAGCAGCGGGGACCGTTTAAGCAATCAGCCCCAGCATTTT
CDR3: CASSGDRLSNQPQHF

D: NA
size: NA
V: TRBV27
J: TRBJ1-2
DNA: TGTGCCAGCAGTTTGGGTGCGGGAGGTAGTAATAATGGCTACACCTTC
CDR3: CASSLGAGGSNNGYTF

D: NA
size: many
V: TRBV6-2/TRBV6-3
J: TRBJ1-1
DNA: TGTGCCAGCAGTTACTCGAAATCGAGTTGGGCCATGAACACTGAAGCTTTCTTT
CDR3: CASSYSKSSWAMNTEAFF

D: TRBD2
size: few
V: TRBV29-1
J: TRBJ2-4
DNA: TGCAGCGTTGAGAGACAGGGACTAGCCAAAAACATTAAGTACTTC
CDR3: CSVERQGLAKNIKYF